This T cell receptor (beta chain) derives from a study of blood T cell repertoires in COVID-19. Study-level information: From T cells, B-cell-depleted T cells, or PBMCs came the material, which was cDNA or gDNA.

This clone occurred a few times. Trimming removed 7 bases at V and 0 bases at J, with 10 bases between. Germline V CDR1 and CDR2: SNHLY, FYNNEI. The CDR3 spans 13 residues. Data came from immunoSEQ multiplex PCR; TCRdb stores just in-frame clones and leaves some out. The sample has fewer than 400,000 clones, 85% to 90% seen once. The clonotype comes from a young man who had recovered from COVID-19. The sequenced sample consisted of PBMCs or T cells enriched from blood (not recorded which). The V and J genes are TRBV2 and TRBJ2-7; D is uncertain. The CDR3 DNA sequence: TGTGCCAGCAACGCCGAGCTCTCCTACGAGCAGTACTTC. Amino acids: CASNAELSYEQYF.